Each of the 21 T cell receptor beta chains below was sequenced from the same sample in a study of OX40 agonist ivuxolimab in advanced cancers. Assay used: immunoSEQ multiplex PCR; TCRdb lists only in-frame clones, some missing. The sample lists about 54,000 clones, 80% to 90% occurring once. The material sequenced was CD4+ or CD8+ T cells sorted from blood, taken in a trial of the OX40 agonist ivuxolimab. All receptors come from an adult with an advanced solid tumor such as melanoma, head and neck, liver or kidney cancer.

The genes are TRBV12-5 and TRBJ1-1, with unresolved D. Trimming pared 1 base from V and 1 base from J, leaving 4 bases between. Germline CDR1 LGHNT, CDR2 FRNRAP. The CDR3 length is 13 residues. CDR3: CASGLAPNTEAFF. The CDR3 region has the DNA TGTGCTAGTGGTTTGGCACCGAACACTGAAGCTTTCTTT.

This chain joins TRBV7-8 and TRBJ1-5; weak D call: TRBD1 (5 bases). The CDR3 length is 17 residues. The V end was cut by 1 base, the J end by 0 bases, with 13 bases between. CDR1 and CDR2 (germline): SGHVS, FQNEAQ. The CDR3 region has the DNA TGTGCCAGCAGCTTAGGAGGGCAGGGCTTTAGCAATCAGCCCCAGCATTTT. It codes for CASSLGGQGFSNQPQHF.

The V and J genes are TRBV5-6 and TRBJ1-5; D remains unclear. Trimming removed 4 bases from V and 6 bases from J, with 11 bases in between. The CDR3 consists of 13 residues. The germline gives CDR1 SGHDT, CDR2 YYEEEE. CDR3 sequence (DNA): TGTGCCAGCAGCATTGACGGCAGTCAGCCCCAGCATTTT. Residues: CASSIDGSQPQHF.

The chain carries TRBV27 and TRBJ2-5; 10 bases agree with TRBD1. Trimming cost V 5 bases and J 8 bases; bases outside gene matches: 5. This CDR3 has 13 residues. Per the germline V gene, CDR1 is MNHEY and CDR2 is SMNVEV (reference sequence). Here the CDR3 reads CASSGGTGVTQYF. CDR3 coding DNA: TGTGCCAGCAGTGGGGGGACAGGGGTTACCCAGTACTTC.

In this sample, this clone turned up once. This chain's CDR3 is CASSEYPPGPQYF. Written as DNA, the CDR3 is TGTGCCAGCAGTGAATATCCCCCCGGACCCCAGTACTTC. The V call is TRBV6-1, the J call TRBJ2-5; no clear D gene. V lost 2 bases and J lost 9, with 13 bases in between. The CDR3 length is 13 residues. Germline V gene data show CDR1 as MNHNS and CDR2 as SASEGT.

V and J are TRBV10-1 and TRBJ2-2; 7 bases fit TRBD1. The CDR3 runs to 15 residues. V lost 3 bases to trimming and J lost 5 bases; unmatched junction nucleotides: 6. The germline gives CDR1 WNHNN, CDR2 SYGVQD (reference sequence). CDR3 sequence: CASSDQGTATGELFF. As DNA, the CDR3 is TGCGCCAGCAGTGACCAAGGGACAGCGACCGGGGAGCTGTTTTTT.

The chain couples TRBV30 to TRBJ1-5, with a weak D call TRBD1 (5 bases). Germline lookup yields CDR1 GTSNPN and CDR2 SVGIG (reference sequence). V was pared by 0 bases and J by 7 bases, with 10 bases between. This CDR3 spans 13 amino acids. CDR3 loop: CAWSVTGGQPQHF. As DNA, the CDR3 is TGTGCCTGGAGTGTAACGGGGGGGCAGCCCCAGCATTTT. The whole variable domain, remainder taken from reference TRBV30 and TRBJ1-5, is SQTIHQWPATLVQPVGSPLSLECTVEGTSNPNLYWYRQAAGRGLQLLFYSVGIGQISSEVPQNLSASRPQDRQFILSSKKLLLSDSGFYLCAWSVTGGQPQHFGDGTRLSIL.

This chain connects TRBV7-6 to TRBJ2-2; D call uncertain. This CDR3 is 14 amino acids long. V lost 4 bases, J lost 1 base, and 7 bases lay in between. Germline V lookup: CDR1 SGHVS, CDR2 FNYEAQ. CDR3 DNA: TGTGCCAGCAGCTCAACAGTGAACACCGGGGAGCTGTTTTTT. Protein: CASSSTVNTGELFF.

There are a few counts of this clone. Distinct nucleotide sequences in the sample also encode this CDR3. The rearrangement uses TRBV6-5 and TRBJ1-3; D is uncertain. The length of the CDR3 is 14 residues. Germline V CDR1 and CDR2: MNHEY, SVGAGI. Trimming took 4 bases from V and 0 from J, leaving 7 bases between them. The CDR3 bases are TGTGCCAGCAGTTCGGTGACCTCTGGAAACACCATATATTTT. Translated: CASSSVTSGNTIYF.

The chain uses TRBV6-1 and TRBJ2-3; 8 bases are shared with TRBD2. Trimming at V came to 2 bases and at J to 3 bases, leaving 4 bases not matched to a gene. This CDR3 region has 15 residues. Germline CDR1 and CDR2: MNHNS and SASEGT. This chain's CDR3 is CASSEPGLVTDTQYF. CDR3 coding DNA: TGTGCCAGCAGTGAACCGGGACTAGTAACAGATACGCAGTATTTT.

The chain couples TRBV7-8 to TRBJ1-4; D unresolved. This CDR3 region has 13 residues. The germline CDR1 and CDR2 sequences are SGHVS and FQNEAQ. Trimming removed 1 base at V and 8 bases at J, with 8 bases between. As DNA, the CDR3 is TGTGCCAGCAGCTTAGTAATCGCGGAAAAACTGTTTTTT. It specifies CASSLVIAEKLFF. The variable domain in full, completed from reference TRBV7-8 and TRBJ1-4, reads GAGVSQSPRYKVAKRGQDVALRCDPISGHVSLFWYQQALGQGPEFLTYFQNEAQLDKSGLPSDRFFAERPEGSVSTLKIQRTQQEDSAVYLCASSLVIAEKLFFGSGTQLSVL.

This clone was seen a few times. The chain carries TRBV19 and TRBJ2-6; no clear D. The germline V and J ends were trimmed by 5 bases and 2 bases, with 13 bases remaining between them. The germline CDR1 and CDR2 sequences are LNHDA and SQIVND (reference sequence). The CDR3 runs 16 residues. The CDR3 bases are TGTGCCAGTAGTGGCCTCGGTAACGCTGGGGCCAACGTCCTGACTTTC. It encodes CASSGLGNAGANVLTF. Full variable domain (outside the CDR3, taken from reference TRBV19 and TRBJ2-6): DGGITQSPKYLFRKEGQNVTLSCEQNLNHDAMYWYRQDPGQGLRLIYYSQIVNDFQKGDIAEGYSVSREKKESFPLTVTSAQKNPTAFYLCASSGLGNAGANVLTFGAGSRLTVL.

The chain employs TRBV4-3 and TRBJ2-4, with D perhaps matching TRBD2 (5 bases). This CDR3 has 17 residues. CDR1 is LGHNA and CDR2 is YSLEER in the germline V gene. V lost 2 bases and J 0 bases, leaving 14 bases between the germline ends. The CDR3 reads CASSQLWEWGAKNIQYF. CDR3 coding DNA: TGCGCCAGCAGCCAACTATGGGAGTGGGGAGCCAAAAACATTCAGTACTTC.

V gene TRBV30 combines with J gene TRBJ2-3; D not certain. The CDR3 sequence is 16 residues long. V was shortened by 2 bases and J by 1 base, with 16 bases between the two germline ends. Germline V CDR1 and CDR2: GTSNPN, SVGIG (reference sequence). The CDR3 reads CAWSSYKGKGTDTQYF. The CDR3 bases are TGTGCCTGGAGTTCCTACAAGGGAAAAGGCACAGATACGCAGTATTTT.

The chain is built from TRBV10-3 and TRBJ2-5, with 12 positions matching TRBD1. V shed 0 bases, J shed 5 bases, and the junction held 4 bases outside the gene matches. Germline V CDR1 and CDR2: ENHRY, SYGVKD. The CDR3 is 16 residues long. The CDR3 here is CAISESGQGARETQYF. The CDR3 nucleotides are TGTGCCATCAGTGAGTCGGGACAGGGGGCGCGGGAGACCCAGTACTTC.

The chain combines TRBV19 with TRBJ1-6, with D hard to call. Trimming took off 5 bases at V and 8 bases at J, with 16 bases between the two ends. The CDR3 is made up of 15 amino acids. CDR1 is LNHDA and CDR2 is SQIVND in the germline V gene (reference sequence). The CDR3 protein is CASSGSAVNDSPLHF. CDR3 sequence (DNA): TGTGCCAGTAGTGGGTCCGCTGTTAACGATTCACCCCTCCACTTT.

The chain is built from TRBV9 and TRBJ2-1; TRBD2 agrees at 9 bases. This CDR3 is 15 amino acids long. V gave up 3 bases and J gave up 7 bases; unmatched junction bases: 8. Germline V gene lookup returns CDR1 SGDLS and CDR2 YYNGEE. CDR3 bases: TGTGCCAGCAGCGCTTCCGGGACTAGCTCGAATGAGCAGTTCTTC. It is translated as CASSASGTSSNEQFF.

This chain links TRBV19 with TRBJ2-5; D is undetermined. V dropped 6 bases and J dropped 1 base, with 9 bases sitting between them. Germline loops: CDR1 LNHDA, CDR2 SQIVND (reference sequence). This CDR3 is built from 13 residues. The CDR3 DNA reads as TGTGCCAGTAGCCGGCAATTCCAAGAGACCCAGTACTTC. This translates into CASSRQFQETQYF.

The rearrangement links TRBV7-3 to TRBJ2-5, with D possibly matching TRBD1 (5 bases). Trimming pared 5 bases from V and 5 bases from J, leaving 12 bases between. The CDR3 length is 13 residues. Germline V lookup: CDR1 SGHTA, CDR2 FQGTGA. For the CDR3, the DNA is TGTGCCAGCAGCCCAGGGATTCGGGAGACCCAGTACTTC. It is translated as CASSPGIRETQYF.

The chain couples TRBV11-2 to TRBJ1-1; D remains ambiguous. Germline V gene lookup returns CDR1 SGHAT and CDR2 FQNNGV. The CDR3 runs 13 residues. The ends were cut back, 5 bases at V and 3 bases at J, with 10 bases in the middle. Written as DNA, the CDR3 is TGTGCCAGCAGCCCTCGGAGAGACACTGAAGCTTTCTTT. The encoded protein is CASSPRRDTEAFF.

The chain has TRBV11-3 and TRBJ2-3; D is undetermined. V lost 3 bases to trimming and J lost 2 bases, with 12 bases between them. CDR3 length: 15 amino acids. The germline V gene encodes CDR1 SGHNT and CDR2 YENEEA. Here the CDR3 reads CASSFGSVDTDTQYF. CDR3 nucleotide sequence: TGTGCCAGCAGCTTTGGGTCTGTGGACACAGATACGCAGTATTTT.